The 17 T cell receptor beta chains in this list originate from one sample, sequenced in a study of blood T cell repertoires in COVID-19. TCRdb's table, derived via immunoSEQ multiplex PCR, lists solely in-frame clones and lacks some. The repertoire includes 210,000 or so clones, more than 70% of them detected once, and over 7% sits in the top ten. Sequenced: PBMCs or T cells enriched from blood (not recorded which). Source of these receptors: a woman in her thirties or forties with acute COVID-19.

V and J are TRBV6-2 or TRBV6-3 and TRBJ2-7, with 9 bases identical to TRBD1. V was pared by 2 bases and J by 2 bases, with 1 base of the junction left unmatched. This CDR3 spans 14 amino acids. Germline V gene data show CDR1 as MNHEY and CDR2 as SVGEGT. Here the CDR3 DNA reads TGTGCCAGCAGTTACCGGGACAGGGCCTACGAGCAGTACTTC. Its translation is CASSYRDRAYEQYF.

The J gene is TRBJ2-7, the V gene TRBV28, with 13 bases matching TRBD2. V dropped 4 bases and J dropped 7; count of bases not matched to a gene: 7. The CDR3 sequence is 15 residues long. Germline V gene sequence: CDR1 MDHEN, CDR2 SYDVKM. CDR3 region: CASSSGLAGDEEQYF. For the CDR3, the DNA is TGTGCCAGCAGTTCAGGACTAGCGGGGGATGAAGAGCAGTACTTC.

This clone was observed a few times. This sequence joins TRBV5-5 and TRBJ1-4; 7 nucleotides match TRBD1. Germline trimming cut 3 bases from V and 3 bases from J; bases unmatched to any gene: 8. The CDR3 sequence is 16 residues long. Germline lookup yields CDR1 SGHKS and CDR2 YYEKEE (reference sequence). CDR3 in amino acids: CASSSFQGDSNEKLFF. Written as DNA, the CDR3 is TGTGCCAGCAGCTCCTTTCAGGGGGATTCTAATGAAAAACTGTTTTTT.

This rearrangement joins TRBV19 to TRBJ1-1; a weak D match, TRBD1 (6 bases). This CDR3 contains 14 residues. Germline V gene lookup returns CDR1 LNHDA and CDR2 SQIVND (reference sequence). Trimming took off 8 bases at V and 0 bases at J, with 13 bases between the two ends. As DNA, the CDR3 is TGTGCCAGTGGGATCGAGGGGGTGAACACTGAAGCTTTCTTT. The encoded protein is CASGIEGVNTEAFF.

The V gene is TRBV28, the J gene TRBJ2-1; TRBD2 matches at 10 bases. V lost 6 bases, J lost 6 bases, and 8 bases stayed unmatched. The V gene's germline CDR1 is MDHEN and CDR2 SYDVKM. The CDR3 consists of 15 residues. The CDR3 nucleotides are TGTGCCAGCAGCAGTCGGACTAGCGGCCGCAATGAGCAGTTCTTC. Encoded protein: CASSSRTSGRNEQFF.

The chain links TRBV5-1 to TRBJ2-4; D is possibly TRBD1 (5 bases). This CDR3 comprises 14 residues. Germline-derived CDR1 and CDR2 are SGHRS and YFSETQ. With 5 bases removed from V and 2 bases from J, the gap between germline ends came to 11 bases. The CDR3 DNA sequence: TGCGCCAGCAGACTTGACAGTCCCAAAAACATTCAGTACTTC. Translation gives CASRLDSPKNIQYF.

In this sample, this clone turned up a few times. The chain uses TRBV28 and TRBJ1-5; 7 bases are shared with TRBD1. Germline CDR1 MDHEN, CDR2 SYDVKM. The junction had 8 bases not matched to a gene; V was cut back by 6 bases and J by 0 bases. The CDR3 is made up of 16 amino acids. DNA of the CDR3: TGTGCCAGCAGGAACGGACAGGCCACTAGCAATCAGCCCCAGCATTTT. Amino acid sequence: CASRNGQATSNQPQHF.

This chain joins TRBV19 and TRBJ1-2; D is undetermined. Per germline, CDR1 LNHDA and CDR2 SQIVND (reference sequence). V dropped 0 bases and J dropped 2 bases, with 7 bases sitting between them. The CDR3 is made up of 14 amino acids. The CDR3 sequence is CASSIEGSNYGYTF. The CDR3 DNA reads TGTGCCAGTAGTATAGAGGGCAGCAACTATGGCTACACCTTC.

CDR3 loop: CASSGTRDSLKIEQYF. CDR3 nucleotides: TGCGCCAGCAGCGGGACCCGGGACAGCTTGAAGATCGAGCAGTACTTC. The J gene is TRBJ2-7, the V gene TRBV5-1; TRBD1 agrees at 7 bases. This CDR3 is built from 16 residues. Germline CDR1 SGHRS, CDR2 YFSETQ. V gave up 4 bases and J gave up 6 bases; unmatched junction bases: 16. The full variable domain, with the rest looked up from reference TRBV5-1 and TRBJ2-7, is KAGVTQTPRYLIKTRGQQVTLSCSPISGHRSVSWYQQTPGQGLQFLFEYFSETQRNKGNFPGRFSGRQFSNSRSEMNVSTLELGDSALYLCASSGTRDSLKIEQYFGPGTRLTVT.

This sequence joins TRBV4-1 and TRBJ1-2; maybe TRBD1 (6 bases). V gave up 2 bases and J gave up 0 bases, with 13 bases separating them. This CDR3 has 16 residues. Germline V gene data show CDR1 as MGHRA and CDR2 as YSYEKL. CDR3 nucleotide sequence: TGCGCCAGCAGCCAACAGGGGAGCGGGGCTAACTATGGCTACACCTTC. Encoded protein: CASSQQGSGANYGYTF.

The chain employs TRBV6-1 and TRBJ1-5, with 9 bases that match TRBD1. V lost 2 bases, J lost 1 base, and 6 bases stayed unmatched. Germline CDR1 MNHNS, CDR2 SASEGT. This CDR3 region has 17 residues. The CDR3 is CASSERGQGGSNQPQHF. In nucleotides, the CDR3 is TGTGCCAGCAGTGAAAGGGGACAGGGTGGCAGCAATCAGCCCCAGCATTTT.

The gene calls are TRBV27 and TRBJ2-7; D gene ambiguous. The CDR3 runs to 15 residues. Deletions cut 6 bases from V and 1 base from J, with 16 bases between. Germline V gene lookup returns CDR1 MNHEY and CDR2 SMNVEV (reference sequence). The CDR3 nucleotides are TGTGCCAGCAGAAACACAGACCCCTGGTCCTACGAGCAGTACTTC. Residues: CASRNTDPWSYEQYF.

This clone was picked up a small number of times. This rearrangement joins TRBV10-3 to TRBJ2-2, with 7 nucleotides matching TRBD2. This CDR3 spans 14 amino acids. V was pared by 10 bases and J by 2 bases, with 7 bases of the junction left unmatched. Germline CDR1 and CDR2: ENHRY and SYGVKD. This CDR3 is CATYGGINTGELFF. CDR3 bases: TGTGCCACCTACGGGGGGATAAACACCGGGGAGCTGTTTTTT.

This chain links TRBV9 with TRBJ1-4; 7 nucleotides align to TRBD1. Germline lookup yields CDR1 SGDLS and CDR2 YYNGEE. J was trimmed by 8 bases and V by 6 bases; bases with no gene match: 13. This CDR3 region has 15 residues. The CDR3, as DNA: TGTGCCAGCAACCTGGGGCAGGGGGATGGAGAAAAACTGTTTTTT. The encoded protein is CASNLGQGDGEKLFF. Drawing the rest from reference TRBV9 and TRBJ1-4, the complete variable domain is DSGVTQTPKHLITATGQRVTLRCSPRSGDLSVYWYQQSLDQGLQFLIQYYNGEERAKGNILERFSAQQFPDLHSELNLSSLELGDSALYFCASNLGQGDGEKLFFGSGTQLSVL.

The chain joins TRBV5-6 to TRBJ1-3; TRBD1 matches 12 bases. Germline loops: CDR1 SGHDT, CDR2 YYEEEE. The V gene end was trimmed by 4 bases and the J gene end by 3 bases; junction bases not matched to a gene: 2. This CDR3 is 15 amino acids long. Written as DNA, the CDR3 is TGTGCCAGCAGCGGGGACAGGGGGCTTGGAAACACCATATATTTT. This codes for CASSGDRGLGNTIYF.

This chain uses TRBV6-5 with TRBJ1-5; the D gene is possibly TRBD1 (6 bases). The CDR3 runs to 14 residues. The V gene's germline CDR1 is MNHEY and CDR2 SVGAGI. V was clipped by 5 bases and J by 2 bases, with 10 bases between them. The CDR3 sequence is CASSQGSGNQPQHF. The CDR3 nucleotides read TGTGCCAGCAGTCAGGGGTCCGGCAATCAGCCCCAGCATTTT.

The chain is built from TRBV5-1 and TRBJ2-3, with 10 positions matching TRBD2. V was clipped by 4 bases and J by 3 bases; unmatched bases: 8. CDR3 length equals 16 residues. CDR1 and CDR2 from the germline V gene are SGHRS and YFSETQ. For the CDR3, the DNA is TGCGCCAGCAGCCTCTCTAGCGGGGGTAAGACAGATACGCAGTATTTT. It specifies CASSLSSGGKTDTQYF.